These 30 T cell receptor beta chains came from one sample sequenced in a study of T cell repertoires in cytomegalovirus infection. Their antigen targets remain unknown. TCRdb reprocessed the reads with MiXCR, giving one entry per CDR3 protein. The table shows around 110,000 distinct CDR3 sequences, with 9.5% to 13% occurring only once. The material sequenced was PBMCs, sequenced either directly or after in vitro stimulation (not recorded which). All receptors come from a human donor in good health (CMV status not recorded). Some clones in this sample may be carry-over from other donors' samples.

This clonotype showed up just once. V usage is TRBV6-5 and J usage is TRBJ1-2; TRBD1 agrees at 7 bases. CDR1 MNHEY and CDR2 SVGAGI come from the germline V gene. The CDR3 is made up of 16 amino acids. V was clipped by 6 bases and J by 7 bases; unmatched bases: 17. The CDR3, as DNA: TGTGCCAGCAGATACGACCTCGATCAGGGGGTTGGTGGCTACACCTTC. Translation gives CASRYDLDQGVGGYTF.

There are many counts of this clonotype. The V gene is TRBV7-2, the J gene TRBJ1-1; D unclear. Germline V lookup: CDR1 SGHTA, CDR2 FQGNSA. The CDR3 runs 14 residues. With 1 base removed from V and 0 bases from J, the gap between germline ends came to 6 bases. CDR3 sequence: CASSLGPLNTEAFF. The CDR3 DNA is TGTGCCAGCAGCTTAGGTCCGTTGAACACTGAAGCTTTCTTT.

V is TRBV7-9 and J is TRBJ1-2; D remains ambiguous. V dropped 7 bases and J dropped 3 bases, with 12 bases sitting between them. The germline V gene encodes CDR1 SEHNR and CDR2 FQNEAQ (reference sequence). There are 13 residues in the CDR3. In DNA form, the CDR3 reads TGTGCCAGCACCCTAGCGGCGCACTATGGCTACACCTTC. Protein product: CASTLAAHYGYTF.

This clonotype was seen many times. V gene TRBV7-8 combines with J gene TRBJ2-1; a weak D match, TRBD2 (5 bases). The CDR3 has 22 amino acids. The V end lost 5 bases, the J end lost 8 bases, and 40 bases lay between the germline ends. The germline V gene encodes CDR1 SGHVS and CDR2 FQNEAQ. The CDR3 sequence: CASSTILGATGLEIARTHEQFF. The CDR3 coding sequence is TGTGCCAGCAGCACCATCTTAGGCGCGACCGGCCTTGAAATAGCCCGGACTCATGAGCAGTTCTTC.

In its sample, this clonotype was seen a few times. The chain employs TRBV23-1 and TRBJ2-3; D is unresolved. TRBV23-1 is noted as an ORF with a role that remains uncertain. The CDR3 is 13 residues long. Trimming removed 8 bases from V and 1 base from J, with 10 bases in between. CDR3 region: CASRRGCTDTQYF. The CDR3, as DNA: TGCGCCAGCCGTCGAGGTTGCACAGATACGCAGTATTTT.

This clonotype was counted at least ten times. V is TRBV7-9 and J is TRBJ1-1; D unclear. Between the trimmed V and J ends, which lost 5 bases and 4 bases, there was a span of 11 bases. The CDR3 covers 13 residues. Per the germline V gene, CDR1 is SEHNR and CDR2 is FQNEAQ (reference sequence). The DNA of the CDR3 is TGTGCCAGCAGCCCCCCCTGGATCACTGAAGCTTTCTTT. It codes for CASSPPWITEAFF.

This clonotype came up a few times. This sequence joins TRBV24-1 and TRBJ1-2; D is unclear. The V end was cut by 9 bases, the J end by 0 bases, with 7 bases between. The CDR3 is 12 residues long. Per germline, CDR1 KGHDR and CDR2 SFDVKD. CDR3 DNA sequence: TGTGCCACCTCAGATTCTAACTATGGCTACACCTTC. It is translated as CATSDSNYGYTF.

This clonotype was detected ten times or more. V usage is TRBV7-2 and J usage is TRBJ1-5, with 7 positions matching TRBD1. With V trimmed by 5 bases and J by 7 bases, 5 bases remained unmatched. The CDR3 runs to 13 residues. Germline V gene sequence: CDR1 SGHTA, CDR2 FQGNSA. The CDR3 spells CASSIGTDQPQHF. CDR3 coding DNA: TGTGCCAGCAGCATCGGGACAGACCAGCCCCAGCATTTT.

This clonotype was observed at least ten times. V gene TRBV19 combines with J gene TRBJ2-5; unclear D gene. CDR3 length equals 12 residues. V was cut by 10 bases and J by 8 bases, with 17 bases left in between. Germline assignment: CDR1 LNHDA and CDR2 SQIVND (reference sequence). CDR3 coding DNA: TGTGCCACCCAAGGGAACAGCGAAACCCAGTACTTC. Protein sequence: CATQGNSETQYF.

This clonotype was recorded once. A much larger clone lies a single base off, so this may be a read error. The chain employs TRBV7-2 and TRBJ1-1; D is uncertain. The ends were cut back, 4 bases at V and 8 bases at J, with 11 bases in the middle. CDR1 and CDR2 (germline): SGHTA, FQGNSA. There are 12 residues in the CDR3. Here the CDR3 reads CASSSRSGEAFF. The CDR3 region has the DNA TGTGCCAGCAGCTCGCGGTCAGGCGAAGCTTTCTTT.

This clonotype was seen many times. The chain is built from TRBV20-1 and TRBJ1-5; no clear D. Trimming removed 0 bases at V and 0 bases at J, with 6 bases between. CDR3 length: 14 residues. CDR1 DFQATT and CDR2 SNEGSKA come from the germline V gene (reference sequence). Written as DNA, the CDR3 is TGCAGTGCTAGAGAGGGCAGTAGCAATCAGCCCCAGCATTTT. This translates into CSAREGSSNQPQHF.

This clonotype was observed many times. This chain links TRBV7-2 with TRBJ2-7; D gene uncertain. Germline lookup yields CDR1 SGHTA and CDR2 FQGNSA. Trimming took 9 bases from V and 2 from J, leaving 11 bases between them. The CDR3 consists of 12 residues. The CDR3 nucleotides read TGTGCCAGTACCAGGAGTGCCTACGAGCAGTACTTC. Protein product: CASTRSAYEQYF.

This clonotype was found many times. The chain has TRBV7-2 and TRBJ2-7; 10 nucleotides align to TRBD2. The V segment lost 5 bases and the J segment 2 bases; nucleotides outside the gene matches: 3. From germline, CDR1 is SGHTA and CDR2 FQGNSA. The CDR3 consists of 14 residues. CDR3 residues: CASSETSGPYEQYF. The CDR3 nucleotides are TGTGCCAGCAGCGAGACTAGCGGGCCCTACGAGCAGTACTTC.

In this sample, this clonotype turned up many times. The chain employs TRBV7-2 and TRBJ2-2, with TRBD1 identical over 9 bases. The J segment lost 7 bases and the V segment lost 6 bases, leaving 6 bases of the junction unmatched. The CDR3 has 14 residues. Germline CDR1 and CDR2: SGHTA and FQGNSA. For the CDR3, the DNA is TGTGCCAGCAGATCGGGACAGGGAGGCGGGGAGCTGTTTTTT. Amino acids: CASRSGQGGGELFF.

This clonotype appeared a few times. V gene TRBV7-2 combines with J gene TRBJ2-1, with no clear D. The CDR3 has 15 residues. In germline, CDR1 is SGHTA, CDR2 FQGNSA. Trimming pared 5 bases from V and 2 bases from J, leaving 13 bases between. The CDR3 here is CASSAPRPTYNEQFF. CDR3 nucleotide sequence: TGTGCCAGCAGCGCCCCGAGGCCCACCTACAATGAGCAGTTCTTC.

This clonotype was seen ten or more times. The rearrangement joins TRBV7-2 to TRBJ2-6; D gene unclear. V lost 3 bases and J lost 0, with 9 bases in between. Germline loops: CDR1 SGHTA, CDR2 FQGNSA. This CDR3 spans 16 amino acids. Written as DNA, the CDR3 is TGTGCCAGCAGCTTTGACATTTCCTCTGGGGCCAACGTCCTGACTTTC. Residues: CASSFDISSGANVLTF.

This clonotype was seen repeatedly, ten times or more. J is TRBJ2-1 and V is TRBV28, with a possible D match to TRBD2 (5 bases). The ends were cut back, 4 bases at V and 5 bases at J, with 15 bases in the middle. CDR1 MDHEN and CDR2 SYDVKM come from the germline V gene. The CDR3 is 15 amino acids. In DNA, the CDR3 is TGTGCCAGCAGTTCGAACGGGGTTGGAAACAATGAGCAGTTCTTC. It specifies CASSSNGVGNNEQFF. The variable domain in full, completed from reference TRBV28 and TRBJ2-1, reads DVKVTQSSRYLVKRTGEKVFLECVQDMDHENMFWYRQDPGLGLRLIYFSYDVKMKEKGDIPEGYSVSREKKERFSLILESASTNQTSMYLCASSSNGVGNNEQFFGPGTRLTVL.

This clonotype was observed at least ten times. The DNA of the CDR3 is TGTGCCAGCAGTTCCCTCCTAGCGGAGATCAATGAGCAGTTCTTC. This encodes CASSSLLAEINEQFF. This chain uses TRBV6-2 or TRBV6-3 with TRBJ2-1; 7 bases map to TRBD2. After removal of 4 bases from V and 6 bases from J, the junction contained 9 bases not matched to a gene. This CDR3 region has 15 residues. The V gene's germline CDR1 is MNHEY and CDR2 SVGEGT.

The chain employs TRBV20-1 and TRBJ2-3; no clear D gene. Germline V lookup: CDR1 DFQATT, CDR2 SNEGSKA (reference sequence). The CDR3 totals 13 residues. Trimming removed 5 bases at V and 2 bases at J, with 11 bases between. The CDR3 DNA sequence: TGCAGTGCTGGCTTTTTTTACACAGATACGCAGTATTTT. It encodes CSAGFFYTDTQYF.

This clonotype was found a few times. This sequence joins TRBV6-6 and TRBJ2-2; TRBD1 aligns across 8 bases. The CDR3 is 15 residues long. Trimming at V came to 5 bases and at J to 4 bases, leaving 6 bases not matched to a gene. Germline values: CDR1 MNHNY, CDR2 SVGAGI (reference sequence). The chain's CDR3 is CASSLQGAGTGELFF. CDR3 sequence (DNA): TGTGCCAGCAGTCTCCAGGGGGCAGGCACCGGGGAGCTGTTTTTT.

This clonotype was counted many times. The CDR3 sequence is CASSLRFGYGYTF. CDR3 DNA: TGTGCCAGCAGTTTAAGGTTCGGCTATGGCTACACCTTC. The genes are TRBV27 and TRBJ1-2; D call uncertain. Germline assignment: CDR1 MNHEY and CDR2 SMNVEV (reference sequence). The CDR3 length is 13 residues. Deletions cut 2 bases from V and 4 bases from J, with 8 bases between.

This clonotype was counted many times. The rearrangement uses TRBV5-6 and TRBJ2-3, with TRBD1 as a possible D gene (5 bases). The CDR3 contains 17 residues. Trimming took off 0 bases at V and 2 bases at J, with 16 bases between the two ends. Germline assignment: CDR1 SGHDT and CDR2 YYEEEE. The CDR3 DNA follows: TGTGCCAGCAGCTTGGCCGTAACAGGAGCTTTCACAGATACGCAGTATTTT. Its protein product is CASSLAVTGAFTDTQYF.

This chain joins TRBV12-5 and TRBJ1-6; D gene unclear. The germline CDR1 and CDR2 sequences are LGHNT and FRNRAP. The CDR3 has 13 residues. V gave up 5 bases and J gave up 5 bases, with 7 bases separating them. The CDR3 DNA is TGTGCTAGTGGTCAGGCAAATAATTCACCCCTCCACTTT. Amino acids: CASGQANNSPLHF.

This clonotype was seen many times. The CDR3 nucleotides are TGTGCCAGCAGCCGGAGGCTGGGGTCAGCTTTCTTT. Translated, it gives CASSRRLGSAFF. The chain is built from TRBV7-2 and TRBJ1-1; the D is unclear. V lost 5 bases and J 10 bases, leaving 14 bases between the germline ends. The CDR3 loop spans 12 amino acids. Looked up from germline, CDR1 is SGHTA and CDR2 is FQGNSA. The entire variable domain, with the rest obtained from reference TRBV7-2 and TRBJ1-1, is as follows: GAGVSQSPSNKVTEKGKDVELRCDPISGHTALYWYRQSLGQGLEFLIYFQGNSAPDKSGLPSDRFSAERTGGSVSTLTIQRTQQEDSAVYLCASSRRLGSAFFGQGTRLTVV.

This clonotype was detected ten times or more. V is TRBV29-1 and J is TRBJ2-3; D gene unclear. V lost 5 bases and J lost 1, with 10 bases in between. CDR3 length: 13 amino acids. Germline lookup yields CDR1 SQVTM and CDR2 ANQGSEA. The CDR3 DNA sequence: TGCAGCGTTTGGCCCCCTGGCACAGATACGCAGTATTTT. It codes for CSVWPPGTDTQYF.

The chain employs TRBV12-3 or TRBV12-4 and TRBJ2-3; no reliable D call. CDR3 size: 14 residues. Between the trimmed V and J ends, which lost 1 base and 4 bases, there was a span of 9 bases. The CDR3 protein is CASSLGSGADTQYF. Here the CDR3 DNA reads TGTGCCAGCAGTTTAGGCTCGGGCGCAGATACGCAGTATTTT.

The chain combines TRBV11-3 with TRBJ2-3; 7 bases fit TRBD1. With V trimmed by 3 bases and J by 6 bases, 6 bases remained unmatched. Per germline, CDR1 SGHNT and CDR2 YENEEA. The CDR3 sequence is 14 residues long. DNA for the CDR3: TGTGCCAGCAGCTTCGACAGGGATTTGGATACGCAGTATTTT. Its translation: CASSFDRDLDTQYF.

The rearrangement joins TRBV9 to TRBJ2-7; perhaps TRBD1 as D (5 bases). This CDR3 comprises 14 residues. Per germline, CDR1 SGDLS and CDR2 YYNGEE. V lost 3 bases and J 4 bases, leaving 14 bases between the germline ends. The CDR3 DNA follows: TGTGCCAGCAGCGCAAAACAGGCCTCTTACGAGCAGTACTTC. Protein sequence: CASSAKQASYEQYF.

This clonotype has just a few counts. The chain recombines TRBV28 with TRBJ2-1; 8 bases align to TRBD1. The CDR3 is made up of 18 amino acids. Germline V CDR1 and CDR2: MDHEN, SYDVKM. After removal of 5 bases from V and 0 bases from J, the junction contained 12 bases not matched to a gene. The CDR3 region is CASSPRDRRLGSYNEQFF. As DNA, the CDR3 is TGTGCCAGCAGTCCCCGGGACAGGAGATTAGGCTCCTACAATGAGCAGTTCTTC.

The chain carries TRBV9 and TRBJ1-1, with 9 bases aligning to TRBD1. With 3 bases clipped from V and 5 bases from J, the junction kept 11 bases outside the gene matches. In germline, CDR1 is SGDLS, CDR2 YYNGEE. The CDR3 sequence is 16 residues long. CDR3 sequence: CASSGRIQGARTEAFF. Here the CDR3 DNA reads TGTGCCAGCAGCGGCCGTATACAGGGGGCGCGTACTGAAGCTTTCTTT. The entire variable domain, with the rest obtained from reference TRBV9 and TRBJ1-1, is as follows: DSGVTQTPKHLITATGQRVTLRCSPRSGDLSVYWYQQSLDQGLQFLIQYYNGEERAKGNILERFSAQQFPDLHSELNLSSLELGDSALYFCASSGRIQGARTEAFFGQGTRLTVV.